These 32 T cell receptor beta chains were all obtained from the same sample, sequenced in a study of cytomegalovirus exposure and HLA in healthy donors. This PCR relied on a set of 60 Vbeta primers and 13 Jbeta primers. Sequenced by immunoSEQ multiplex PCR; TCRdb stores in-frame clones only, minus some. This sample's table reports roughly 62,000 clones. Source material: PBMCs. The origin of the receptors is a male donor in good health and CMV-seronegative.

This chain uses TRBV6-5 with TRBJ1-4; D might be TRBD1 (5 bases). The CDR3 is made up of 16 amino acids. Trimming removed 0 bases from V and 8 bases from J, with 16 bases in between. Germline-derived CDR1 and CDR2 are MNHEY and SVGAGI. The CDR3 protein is CASSYSGQTRGEKLFF. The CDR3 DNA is TGTGCCAGCAGTTACTCGGGGCAGACCCGGGGGGAAAAACTGTTTTTT.

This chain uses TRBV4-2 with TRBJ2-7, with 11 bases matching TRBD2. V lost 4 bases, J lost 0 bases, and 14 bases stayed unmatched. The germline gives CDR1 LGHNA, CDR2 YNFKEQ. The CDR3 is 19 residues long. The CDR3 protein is CASSLGPPSGRTGSYEQYF. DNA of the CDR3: TGTGCCAGCAGCCTCGGCCCCCCTAGCGGGAGGACCGGCTCCTACGAGCAGTACTTC.

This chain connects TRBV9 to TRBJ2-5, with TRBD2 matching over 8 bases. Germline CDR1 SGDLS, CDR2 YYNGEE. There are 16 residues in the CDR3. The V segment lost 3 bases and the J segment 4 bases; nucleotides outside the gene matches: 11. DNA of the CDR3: TGTGCCAGCAGCGCCACCGGGACTAGTAAATTAGAGACCCAGTACTTC. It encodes CASSATGTSKLETQYF.

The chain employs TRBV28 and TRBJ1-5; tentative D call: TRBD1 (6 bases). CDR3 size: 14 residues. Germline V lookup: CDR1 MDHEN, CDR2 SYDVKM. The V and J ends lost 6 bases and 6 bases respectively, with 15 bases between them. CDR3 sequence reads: CASRRSGGGQPQHF. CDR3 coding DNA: TGTGCCAGCAGACGCTCGGGGGGCGGTCAGCCCCAGCATTTT. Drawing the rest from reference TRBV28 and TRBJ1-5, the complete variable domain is DVKVTQSSRYLVKRTGEKVFLECVQDMDHENMFWYRQDPGLGLRLIYFSYDVKMKEKGDIPEGYSVSREKKERFSLILESASTNQTSMYLCASRRSGGGQPQHFGDGTRLSIL.

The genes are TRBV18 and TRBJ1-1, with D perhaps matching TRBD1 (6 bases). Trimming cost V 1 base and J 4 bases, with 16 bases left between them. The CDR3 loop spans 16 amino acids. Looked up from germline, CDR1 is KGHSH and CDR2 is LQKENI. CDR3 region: CASSPRRVGGGTEAFF. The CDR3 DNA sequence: TGTGCCAGCTCACCACGGCGGGTAGGGGGGGGCACTGAAGCTTTCTTT. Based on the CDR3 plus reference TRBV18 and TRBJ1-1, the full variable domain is NAGVMQNPRHLVRRRGQEARLRCSPMKGHSHVYWYRQLPEEGLKFMVYLQKENIIDESGMPKERFSAEFPKEGPSILRIQQVVRGDSAAYFCASSPRRVGGGTEAFFGQGTRLTVV.

The CDR3 region is CASSLEPTLAGGPGEQFF. In DNA, the CDR3 is TGCGCCAGCAGCTTGGAACCCACACTAGCGGGGGGGCCTGGTGAGCAGTTCTTC. The V and J genes are TRBV5-1 and TRBJ2-1; 13 bases match TRBD2. Germline values: CDR1 SGHRS, CDR2 YFSETQ. CDR3 length: 18 amino acids. With V trimmed by 0 bases and J by 9 bases, 12 bases remained unmatched.

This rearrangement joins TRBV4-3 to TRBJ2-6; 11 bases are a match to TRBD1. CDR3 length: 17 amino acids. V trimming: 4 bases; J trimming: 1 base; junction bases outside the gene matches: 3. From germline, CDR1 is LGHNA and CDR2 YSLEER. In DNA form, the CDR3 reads TGCGCCAGCAGCCGAGGGGACAGGGGGTCTGGGGCCAACGTCCTGACTTTC. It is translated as CASSRGDRGSGANVLTF.

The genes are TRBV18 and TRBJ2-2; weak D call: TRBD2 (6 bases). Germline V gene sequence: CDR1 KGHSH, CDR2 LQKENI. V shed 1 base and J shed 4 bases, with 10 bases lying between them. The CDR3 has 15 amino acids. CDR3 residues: CASSPREDGTGELFF. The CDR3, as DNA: TGTGCCAGCTCACCACGGGAGGATGGCACCGGGGAGCTGTTTTTT.

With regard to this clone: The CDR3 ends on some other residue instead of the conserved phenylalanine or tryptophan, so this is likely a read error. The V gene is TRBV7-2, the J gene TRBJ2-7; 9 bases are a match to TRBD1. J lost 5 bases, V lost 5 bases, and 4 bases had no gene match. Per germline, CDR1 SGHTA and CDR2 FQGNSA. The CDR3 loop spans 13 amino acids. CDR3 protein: CASSRDRVNEQYL. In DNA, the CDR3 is TGTGCCAGCAGCCGGGACAGGGTTAACGAGCAGTACCTC.

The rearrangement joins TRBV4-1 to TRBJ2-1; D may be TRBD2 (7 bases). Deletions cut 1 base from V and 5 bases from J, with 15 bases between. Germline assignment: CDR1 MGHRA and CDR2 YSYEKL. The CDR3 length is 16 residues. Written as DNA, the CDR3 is TGCGCCAGCAGCCAAGGAGAGGGGGGGTCCGACAATGAGCAGTTCTTC. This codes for CASSQGEGGSDNEQFF.

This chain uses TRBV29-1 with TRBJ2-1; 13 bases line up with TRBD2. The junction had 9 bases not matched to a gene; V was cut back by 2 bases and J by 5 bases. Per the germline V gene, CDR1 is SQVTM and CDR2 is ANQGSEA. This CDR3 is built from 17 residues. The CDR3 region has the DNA TGCAGCGTTGAAATCCTAGGACTAGCGGGAGTAGACAATGAGCAGTTCTTC. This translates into CSVEILGLAGVDNEQFF.

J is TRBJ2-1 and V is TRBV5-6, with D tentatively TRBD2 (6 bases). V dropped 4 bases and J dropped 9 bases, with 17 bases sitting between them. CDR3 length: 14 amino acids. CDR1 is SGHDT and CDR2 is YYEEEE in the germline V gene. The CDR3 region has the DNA TGTGCCAGCAGCCCTCAGGGAGGAGGGAGTGAGCAGTTCTTC. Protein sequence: CASSPQGGGSEQFF.

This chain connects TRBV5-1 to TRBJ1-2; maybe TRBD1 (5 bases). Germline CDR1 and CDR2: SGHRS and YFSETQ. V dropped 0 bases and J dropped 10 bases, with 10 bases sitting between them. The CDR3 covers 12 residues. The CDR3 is CASSLVGGIYTF. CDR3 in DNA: TGCGCCAGCAGCTTGGTGGGGGGTATCTACACCTTC.

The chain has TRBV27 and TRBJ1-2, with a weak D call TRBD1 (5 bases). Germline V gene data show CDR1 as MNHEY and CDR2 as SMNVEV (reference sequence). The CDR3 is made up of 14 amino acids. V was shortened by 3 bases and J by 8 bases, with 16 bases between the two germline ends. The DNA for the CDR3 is TGTGCCAGCAGTTTGGGCAGGGCCGCTAAAGGCTACACCTTC. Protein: CASSLGRAAKGYTF.

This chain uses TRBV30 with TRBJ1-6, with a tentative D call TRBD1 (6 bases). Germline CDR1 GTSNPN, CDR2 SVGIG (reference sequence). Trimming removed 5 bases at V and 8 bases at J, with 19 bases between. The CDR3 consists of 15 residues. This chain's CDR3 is CAWHTLTGKDSPLHF. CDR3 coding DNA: TGTGCCTGGCATACACTGACAGGAAAAGATTCACCCCTCCACTTT.

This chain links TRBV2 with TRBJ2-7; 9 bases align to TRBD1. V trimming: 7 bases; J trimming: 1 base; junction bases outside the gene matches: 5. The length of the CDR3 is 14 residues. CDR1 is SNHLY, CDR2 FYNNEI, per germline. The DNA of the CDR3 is TGTGCCAGCATTGGACAGGGGACTTCCTACGAGCAGTACTTC. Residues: CASIGQGTSYEQYF.

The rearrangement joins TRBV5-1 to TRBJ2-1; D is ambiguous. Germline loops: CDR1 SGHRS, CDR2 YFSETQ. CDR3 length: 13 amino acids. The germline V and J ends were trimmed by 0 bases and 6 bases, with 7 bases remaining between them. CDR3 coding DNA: TGCGCCAGCAGCTTGGCCCGAGGCAATGAGCAGTTCTTC. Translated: CASSLARGNEQFF.

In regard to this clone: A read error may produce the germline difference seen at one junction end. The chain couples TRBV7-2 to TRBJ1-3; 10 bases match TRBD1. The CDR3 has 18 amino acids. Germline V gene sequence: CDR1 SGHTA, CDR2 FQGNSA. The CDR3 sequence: CASSSLGTGAYSGNNIYF. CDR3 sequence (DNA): TGTGCCAGCAGCTCTCTCGGGACAGGGGCCTACTCTGGAAACAACATATATTTT.

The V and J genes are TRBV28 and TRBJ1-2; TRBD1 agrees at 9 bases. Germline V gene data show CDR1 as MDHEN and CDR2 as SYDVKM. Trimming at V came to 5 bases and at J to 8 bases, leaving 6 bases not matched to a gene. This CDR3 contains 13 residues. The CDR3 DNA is TGTGCCAGCAGTCTACAGGGGGCGCGGGGCTACACCTTC. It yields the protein CASSLQGARGYTF.

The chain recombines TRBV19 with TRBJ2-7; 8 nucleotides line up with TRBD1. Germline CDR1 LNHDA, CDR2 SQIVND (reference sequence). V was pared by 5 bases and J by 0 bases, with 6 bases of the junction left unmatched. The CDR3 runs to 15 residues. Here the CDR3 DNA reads TGTGCCAGTAGTCCCGGACAGGGAAACTCCTACGAGCAGTACTTC. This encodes CASSPGQGNSYEQYF.

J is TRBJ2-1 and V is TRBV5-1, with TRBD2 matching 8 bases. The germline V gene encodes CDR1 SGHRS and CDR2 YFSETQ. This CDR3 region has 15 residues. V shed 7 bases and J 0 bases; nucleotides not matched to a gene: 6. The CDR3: CASLPGGSSYNEQFF. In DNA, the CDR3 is TGCGCCAGCTTGCCGGGGGGGAGCTCCTACAATGAGCAGTTCTTC.

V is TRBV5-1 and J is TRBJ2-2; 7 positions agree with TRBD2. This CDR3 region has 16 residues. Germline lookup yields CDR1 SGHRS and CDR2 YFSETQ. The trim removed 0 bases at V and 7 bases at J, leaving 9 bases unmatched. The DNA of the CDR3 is TGCGCCAGCAGCTTGGGCCCCGGACTAGATCTCGGGGAGCTGTTTTTT. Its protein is CASSLGPGLDLGELFF.

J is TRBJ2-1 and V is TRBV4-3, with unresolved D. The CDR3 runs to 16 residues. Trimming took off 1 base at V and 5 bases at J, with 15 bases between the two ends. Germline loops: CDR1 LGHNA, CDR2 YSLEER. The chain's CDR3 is CASSQGLQRFDNEQFF. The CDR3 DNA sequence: TGCGCCAGCAGCCAAGGGCTCCAAAGATTCGACAATGAGCAGTTCTTC.

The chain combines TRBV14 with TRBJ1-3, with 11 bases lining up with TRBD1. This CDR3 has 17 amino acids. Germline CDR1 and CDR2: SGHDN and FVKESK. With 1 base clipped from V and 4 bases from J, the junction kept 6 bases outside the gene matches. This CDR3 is CASSQGGQGAAGNTIYF. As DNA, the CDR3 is TGTGCCAGCAGCCAAGGAGGACAGGGGGCCGCGGGAAACACCATATATTTT.

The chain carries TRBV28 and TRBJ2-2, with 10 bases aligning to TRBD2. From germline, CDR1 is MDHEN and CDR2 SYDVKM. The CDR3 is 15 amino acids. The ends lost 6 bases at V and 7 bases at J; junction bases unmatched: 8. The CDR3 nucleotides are TGTGCCAGCAGATCAGCGGGGGGGCCGAGCGGGGAGCTGTTTTTT. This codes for CASRSAGGPSGELFF.

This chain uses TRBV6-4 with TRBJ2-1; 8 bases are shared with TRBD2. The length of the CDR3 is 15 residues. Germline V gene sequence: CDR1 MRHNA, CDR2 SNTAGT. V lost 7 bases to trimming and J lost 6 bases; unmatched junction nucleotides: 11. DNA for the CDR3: TGTGCCAGCACCCACACTAGCGGACTTCGCAATGAGCAGTTCTTC. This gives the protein CASTHTSGLRNEQFF.

CDR3 sequence: CSALRDKGFGGYTF. The CDR3 DNA reads TGCAGCGCACTCCGGGACAAGGGTTTTGGTGGCTACACCTTC. This chain links TRBV29-1 with TRBJ1-2; perhaps TRBD1 as D (6 bases). The V gene's germline CDR1 is SQVTM and CDR2 ANQGSEA. The CDR3 length is 14 residues. The V and J ends lost 7 bases and 7 bases respectively, with 22 bases between them.

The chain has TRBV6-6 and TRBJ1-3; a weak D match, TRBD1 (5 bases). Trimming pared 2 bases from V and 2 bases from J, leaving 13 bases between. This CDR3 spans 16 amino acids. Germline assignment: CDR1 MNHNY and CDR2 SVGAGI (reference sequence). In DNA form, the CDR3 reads TGTGCCAGCAGTTACCTACGGACACTTACTGGAAACACCATATATTTT. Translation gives CASSYLRTLTGNTIYF.

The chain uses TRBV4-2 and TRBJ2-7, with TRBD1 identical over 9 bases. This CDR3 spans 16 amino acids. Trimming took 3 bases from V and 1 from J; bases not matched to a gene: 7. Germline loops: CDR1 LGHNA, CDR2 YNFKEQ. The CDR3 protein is CASSQARQGGSYEQYF. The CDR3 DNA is TGTGCCAGCAGCCAGGCCAGACAGGGGGGATCCTACGAGCAGTACTTC.

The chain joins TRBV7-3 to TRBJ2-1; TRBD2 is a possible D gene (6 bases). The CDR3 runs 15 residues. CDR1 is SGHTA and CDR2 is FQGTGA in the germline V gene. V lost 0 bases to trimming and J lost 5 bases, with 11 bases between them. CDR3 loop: CASSLTGLQNNEQFF. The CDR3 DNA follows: TGTGCCAGCAGCTTAACAGGACTACAAAACAATGAGCAGTTCTTC.

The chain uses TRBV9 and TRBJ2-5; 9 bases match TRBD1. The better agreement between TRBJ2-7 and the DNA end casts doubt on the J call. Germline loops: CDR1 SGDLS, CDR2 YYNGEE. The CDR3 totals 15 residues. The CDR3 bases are TGTGCCAGCAGCGTAGACGTACAGGGGGCGAGCGAGCAGTACTTC. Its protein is CASSVDVQGASEQYF.

CDR3 DNA sequence: TGTGCCAGCATGTTAGGGACAGGGGGGGCCGAGCAGTACTTC. This gives the protein CASMLGTGGAEQYF. The chain links TRBV6-6 to TRBJ2-7, with 11 bases lining up with TRBD1. The germline gives CDR1 MNHNY, CDR2 SVGAGI (reference sequence). With 7 bases clipped from V and 6 bases from J, the junction kept 8 bases outside the gene matches. The CDR3 covers 14 residues.